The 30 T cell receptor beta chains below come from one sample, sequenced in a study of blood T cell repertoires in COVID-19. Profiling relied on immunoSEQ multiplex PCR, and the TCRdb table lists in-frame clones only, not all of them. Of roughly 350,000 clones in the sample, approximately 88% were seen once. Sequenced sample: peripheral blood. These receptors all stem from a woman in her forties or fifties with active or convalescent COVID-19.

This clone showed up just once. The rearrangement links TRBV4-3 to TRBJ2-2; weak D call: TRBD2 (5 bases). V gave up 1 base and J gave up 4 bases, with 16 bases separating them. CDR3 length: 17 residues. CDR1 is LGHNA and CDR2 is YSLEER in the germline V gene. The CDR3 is CASSQAILNEGTGELFF. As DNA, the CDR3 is TGCGCCAGCAGCCAAGCTATACTCAATGAGGGCACCGGGGAGCTGTTTTTT.

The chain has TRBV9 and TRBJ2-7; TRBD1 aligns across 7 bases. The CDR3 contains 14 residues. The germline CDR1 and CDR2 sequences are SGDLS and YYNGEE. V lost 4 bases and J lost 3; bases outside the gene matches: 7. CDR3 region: CASSRQTGSYEQYF. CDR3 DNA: TGTGCCAGCAGCAGGCAGACAGGGAGCTACGAGCAGTACTTC.

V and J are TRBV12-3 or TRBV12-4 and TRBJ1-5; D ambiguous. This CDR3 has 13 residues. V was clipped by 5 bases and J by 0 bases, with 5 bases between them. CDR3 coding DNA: TGTGCCAGCAGTCTTTATAGCAATCAGCCCCAGCATTTT. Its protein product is CASSLYSNQPQHF.

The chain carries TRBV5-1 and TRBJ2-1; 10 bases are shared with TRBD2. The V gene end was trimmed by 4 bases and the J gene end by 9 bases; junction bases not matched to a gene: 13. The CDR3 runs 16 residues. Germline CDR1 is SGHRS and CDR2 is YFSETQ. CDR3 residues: CASSGKGLAGVGEQFF. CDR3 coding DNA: TGCGCCAGCAGCGGCAAAGGCCTAGCGGGGGTGGGTGAGCAGTTCTTC.

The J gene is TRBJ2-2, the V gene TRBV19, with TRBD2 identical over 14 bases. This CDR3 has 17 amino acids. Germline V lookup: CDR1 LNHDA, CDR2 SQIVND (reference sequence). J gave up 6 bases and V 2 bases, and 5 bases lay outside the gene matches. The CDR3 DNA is TGTGCCAGTAGTATAAAGGGGACTAGCGGGAGCGCCGGGGAGCTGTTTTTT. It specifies CASSIKGTSGSAGELFF.

For the CDR3, the DNA is TGCGCCAGCAGCTCCACCCTAGTTTGGGAGACCCAGTACTTC. Translating gives CASSSTLVWETQYF. J is TRBJ2-5 and V is TRBV5-1; D remains unclear. Germline CDR1 SGHRS, CDR2 YFSETQ. The V end was cut by 3 bases, the J end by 5 bases, with 14 bases between. CDR3 size: 14 residues.

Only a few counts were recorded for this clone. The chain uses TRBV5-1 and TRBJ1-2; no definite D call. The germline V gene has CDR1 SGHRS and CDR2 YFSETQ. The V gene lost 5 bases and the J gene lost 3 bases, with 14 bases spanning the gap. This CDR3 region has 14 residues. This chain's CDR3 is CASRRAVDDYGYTF. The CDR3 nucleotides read TGCGCCAGCAGGAGGGCAGTAGATGACTATGGCTACACCTTC.

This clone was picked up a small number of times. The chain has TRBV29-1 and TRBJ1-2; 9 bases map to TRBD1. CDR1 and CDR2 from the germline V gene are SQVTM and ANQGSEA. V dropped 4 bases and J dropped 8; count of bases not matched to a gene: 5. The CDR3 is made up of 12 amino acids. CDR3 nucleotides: TGCAGCGTTGGGTACAGGGGGCAAGGCTACACCTTC. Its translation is CSVGYRGQGYTF.

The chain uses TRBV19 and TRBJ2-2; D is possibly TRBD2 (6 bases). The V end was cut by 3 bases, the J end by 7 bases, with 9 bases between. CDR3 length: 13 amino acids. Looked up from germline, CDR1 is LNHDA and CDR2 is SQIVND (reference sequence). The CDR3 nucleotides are TGTGCCAGTAGTATGTCCGGGAGCGGGGAGCTGTTTTTT. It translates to CASSMSGSGELFF.

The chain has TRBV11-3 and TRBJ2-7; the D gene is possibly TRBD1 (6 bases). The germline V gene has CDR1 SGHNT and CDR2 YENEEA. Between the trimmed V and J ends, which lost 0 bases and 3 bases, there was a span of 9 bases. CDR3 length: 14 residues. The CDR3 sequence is CASSLDGGSYEQYF. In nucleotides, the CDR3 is TGTGCCAGCAGCTTAGATGGGGGCAGCTACGAGCAGTACTTC.

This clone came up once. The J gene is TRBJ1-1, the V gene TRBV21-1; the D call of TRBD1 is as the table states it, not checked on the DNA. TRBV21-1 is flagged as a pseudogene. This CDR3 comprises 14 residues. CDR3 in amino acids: CASSKATGMDYAFF. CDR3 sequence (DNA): TGTGCCAGCAGCAAAGCGACAGGGATGGATTACGCTTTCTTT.

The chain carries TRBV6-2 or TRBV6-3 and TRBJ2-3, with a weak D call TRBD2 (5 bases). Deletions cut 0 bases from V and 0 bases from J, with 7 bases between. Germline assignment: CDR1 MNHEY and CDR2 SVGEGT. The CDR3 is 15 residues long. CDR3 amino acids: CASSYSRESTDTQYF. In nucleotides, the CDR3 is TGTGCCAGCAGTTACTCGAGGGAGAGCACAGATACGCAGTATTTT.

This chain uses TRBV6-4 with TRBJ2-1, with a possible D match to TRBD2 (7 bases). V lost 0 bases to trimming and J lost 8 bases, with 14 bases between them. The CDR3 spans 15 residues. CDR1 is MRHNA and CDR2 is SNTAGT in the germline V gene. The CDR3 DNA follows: TGTGCCAGCAGTGACTCGAGGGGGGGCGAGTATGAGCAGTTCTTC. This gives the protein CASSDSRGGEYEQFF.

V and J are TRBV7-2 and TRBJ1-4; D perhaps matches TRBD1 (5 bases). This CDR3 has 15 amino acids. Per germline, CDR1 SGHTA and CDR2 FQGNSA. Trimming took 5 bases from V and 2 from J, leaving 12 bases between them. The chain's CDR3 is CASSGRVDTNEKLFF. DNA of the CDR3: TGTGCCAGCAGCGGCAGGGTTGATACTAATGAAAAACTGTTTTTT.

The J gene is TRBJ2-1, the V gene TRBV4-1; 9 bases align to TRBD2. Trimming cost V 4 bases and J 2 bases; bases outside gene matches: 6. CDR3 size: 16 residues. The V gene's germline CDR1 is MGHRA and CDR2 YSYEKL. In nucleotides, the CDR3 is TGCGCCAGCAGCCTGCGCGGGGGGGTCACCTACAATGAGCAGTTCTTC. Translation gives CASSLRGGVTYNEQFF.

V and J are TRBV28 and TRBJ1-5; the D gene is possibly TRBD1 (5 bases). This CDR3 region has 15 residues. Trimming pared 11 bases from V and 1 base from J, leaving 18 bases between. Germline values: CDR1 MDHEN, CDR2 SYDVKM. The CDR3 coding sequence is TGTGCCTCCACAAGGACATTCGAGAGCAATCAGCCCCAGCATTTT. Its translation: CASTRTFESNQPQHF.

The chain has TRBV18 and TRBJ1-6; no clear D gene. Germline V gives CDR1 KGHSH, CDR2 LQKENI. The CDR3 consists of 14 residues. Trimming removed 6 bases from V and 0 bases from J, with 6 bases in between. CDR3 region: CASSGSSYNSPLHF. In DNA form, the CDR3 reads TGTGCCAGCTCTGGGAGCTCCTATAATTCACCCCTCCACTTT.

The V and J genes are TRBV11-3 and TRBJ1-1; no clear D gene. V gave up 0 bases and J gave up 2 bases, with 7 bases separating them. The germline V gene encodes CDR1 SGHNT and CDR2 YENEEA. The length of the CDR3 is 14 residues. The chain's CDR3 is CASSLDRINTEAFF. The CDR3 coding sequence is TGTGCCAGCAGCTTAGACAGGATAAACACTGAAGCTTTCTTT.

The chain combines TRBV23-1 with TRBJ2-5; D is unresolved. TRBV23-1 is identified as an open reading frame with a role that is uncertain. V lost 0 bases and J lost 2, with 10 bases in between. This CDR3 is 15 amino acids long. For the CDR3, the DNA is TGCGCCAGCAGTCAATCTCTGGGCAAGCAAGAGACCCAGTACTTC. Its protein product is CASSQSLGKQETQYF.

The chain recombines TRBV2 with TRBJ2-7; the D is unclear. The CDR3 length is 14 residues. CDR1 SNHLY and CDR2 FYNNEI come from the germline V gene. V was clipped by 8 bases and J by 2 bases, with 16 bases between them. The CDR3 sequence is CASGLASPPYEQYF. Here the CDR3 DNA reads TGTGCCAGCGGTTTAGCATCGCCGCCCTACGAGCAGTACTTC.

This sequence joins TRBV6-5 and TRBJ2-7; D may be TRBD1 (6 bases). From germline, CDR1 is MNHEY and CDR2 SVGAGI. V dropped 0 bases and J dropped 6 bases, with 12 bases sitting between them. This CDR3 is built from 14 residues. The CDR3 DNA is TGTGCCAGCAGTTACTCGTGGCAGGGGACCGAGCAGTACTTC. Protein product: CASSYSWQGTEQYF.

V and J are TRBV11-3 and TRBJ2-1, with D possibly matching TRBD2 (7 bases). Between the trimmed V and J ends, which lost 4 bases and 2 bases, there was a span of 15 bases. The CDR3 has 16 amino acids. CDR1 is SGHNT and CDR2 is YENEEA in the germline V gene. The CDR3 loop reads CASSSRGGGTYNEQFF. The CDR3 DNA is TGTGCCAGCAGCTCACGAGGGGGGGGAACCTACAATGAGCAGTTCTTC.

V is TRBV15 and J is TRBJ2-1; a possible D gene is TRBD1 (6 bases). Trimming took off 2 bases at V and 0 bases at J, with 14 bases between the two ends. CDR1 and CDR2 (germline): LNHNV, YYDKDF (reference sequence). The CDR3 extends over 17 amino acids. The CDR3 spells CATSRLTGSFSYNEQFF. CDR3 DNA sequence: TGTGCCACCAGCAGACTGACAGGCTCCTTCTCCTACAATGAGCAGTTCTTC.

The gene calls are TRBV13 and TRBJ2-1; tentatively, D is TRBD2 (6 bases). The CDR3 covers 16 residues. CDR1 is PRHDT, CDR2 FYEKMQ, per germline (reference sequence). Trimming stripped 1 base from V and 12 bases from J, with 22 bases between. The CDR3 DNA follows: TGTGCCAGCAGCTTAGCTGGACTACCCTACCAAAAATGGCAGTTCTTC. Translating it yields CASSLAGLPYQKWQFF. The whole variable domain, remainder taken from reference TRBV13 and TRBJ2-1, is AAGVIQSPRHLIKEKRETATLKCYPIPRHDTVYWYQQGPGQDPQFLISFYEKMQSDKGSIPDRFSAQQFSDYHSELNMSSLELGDSALYFCASSLAGLPYQKWQFFGPGTRLTVL.

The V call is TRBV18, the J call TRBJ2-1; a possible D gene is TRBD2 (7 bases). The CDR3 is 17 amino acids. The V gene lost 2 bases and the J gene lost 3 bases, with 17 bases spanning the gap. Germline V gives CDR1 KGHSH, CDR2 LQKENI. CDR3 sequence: CASSPNRGGGSYNEQFF. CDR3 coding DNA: TGTGCCAGCTCACCAAACCGCGGGGGCGGGAGCTACAATGAGCAGTTCTTC.

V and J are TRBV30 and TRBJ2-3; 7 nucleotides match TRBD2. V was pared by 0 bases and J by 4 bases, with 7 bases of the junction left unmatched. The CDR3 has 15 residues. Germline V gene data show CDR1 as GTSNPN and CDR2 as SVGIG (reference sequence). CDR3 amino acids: CAWSVGGRSADTQYF. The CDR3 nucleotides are TGTGCCTGGAGTGTTGGCGGGAGATCAGCAGATACGCAGTATTTT.

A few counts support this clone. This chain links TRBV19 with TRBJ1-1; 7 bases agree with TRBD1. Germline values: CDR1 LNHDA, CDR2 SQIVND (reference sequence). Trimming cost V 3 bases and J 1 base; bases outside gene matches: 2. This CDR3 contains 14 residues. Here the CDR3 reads CASSIGQANTEAFF. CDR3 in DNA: TGTGCCAGTAGTATTGGACAGGCGAACACTGAAGCTTTCTTT.

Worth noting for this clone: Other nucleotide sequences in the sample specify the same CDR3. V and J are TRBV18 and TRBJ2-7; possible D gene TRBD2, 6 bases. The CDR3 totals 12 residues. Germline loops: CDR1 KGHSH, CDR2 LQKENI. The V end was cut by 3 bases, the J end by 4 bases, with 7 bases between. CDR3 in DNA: TGTGCCAGCTCACCGGGAGGATACGAGCAGTACTTC. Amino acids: CASSPGGYEQYF.

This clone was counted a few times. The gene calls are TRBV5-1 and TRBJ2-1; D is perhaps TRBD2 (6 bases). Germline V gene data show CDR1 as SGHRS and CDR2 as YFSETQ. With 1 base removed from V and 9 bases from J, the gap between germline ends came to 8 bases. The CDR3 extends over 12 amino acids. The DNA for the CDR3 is TGCGCCAGCAGCTTGTTGGAGGGTGAGCAGTTCTTC. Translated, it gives CASSLLEGEQFF.

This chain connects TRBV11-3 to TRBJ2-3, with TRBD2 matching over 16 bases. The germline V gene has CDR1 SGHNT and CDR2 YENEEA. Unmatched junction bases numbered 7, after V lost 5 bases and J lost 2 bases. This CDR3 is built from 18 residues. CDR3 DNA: TGTGCCAGCAGCGCAGGGACTAGCGGGGGGGGAGCCACAGATACGCAGTATTTT. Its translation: CASSAGTSGGGATDTQYF.